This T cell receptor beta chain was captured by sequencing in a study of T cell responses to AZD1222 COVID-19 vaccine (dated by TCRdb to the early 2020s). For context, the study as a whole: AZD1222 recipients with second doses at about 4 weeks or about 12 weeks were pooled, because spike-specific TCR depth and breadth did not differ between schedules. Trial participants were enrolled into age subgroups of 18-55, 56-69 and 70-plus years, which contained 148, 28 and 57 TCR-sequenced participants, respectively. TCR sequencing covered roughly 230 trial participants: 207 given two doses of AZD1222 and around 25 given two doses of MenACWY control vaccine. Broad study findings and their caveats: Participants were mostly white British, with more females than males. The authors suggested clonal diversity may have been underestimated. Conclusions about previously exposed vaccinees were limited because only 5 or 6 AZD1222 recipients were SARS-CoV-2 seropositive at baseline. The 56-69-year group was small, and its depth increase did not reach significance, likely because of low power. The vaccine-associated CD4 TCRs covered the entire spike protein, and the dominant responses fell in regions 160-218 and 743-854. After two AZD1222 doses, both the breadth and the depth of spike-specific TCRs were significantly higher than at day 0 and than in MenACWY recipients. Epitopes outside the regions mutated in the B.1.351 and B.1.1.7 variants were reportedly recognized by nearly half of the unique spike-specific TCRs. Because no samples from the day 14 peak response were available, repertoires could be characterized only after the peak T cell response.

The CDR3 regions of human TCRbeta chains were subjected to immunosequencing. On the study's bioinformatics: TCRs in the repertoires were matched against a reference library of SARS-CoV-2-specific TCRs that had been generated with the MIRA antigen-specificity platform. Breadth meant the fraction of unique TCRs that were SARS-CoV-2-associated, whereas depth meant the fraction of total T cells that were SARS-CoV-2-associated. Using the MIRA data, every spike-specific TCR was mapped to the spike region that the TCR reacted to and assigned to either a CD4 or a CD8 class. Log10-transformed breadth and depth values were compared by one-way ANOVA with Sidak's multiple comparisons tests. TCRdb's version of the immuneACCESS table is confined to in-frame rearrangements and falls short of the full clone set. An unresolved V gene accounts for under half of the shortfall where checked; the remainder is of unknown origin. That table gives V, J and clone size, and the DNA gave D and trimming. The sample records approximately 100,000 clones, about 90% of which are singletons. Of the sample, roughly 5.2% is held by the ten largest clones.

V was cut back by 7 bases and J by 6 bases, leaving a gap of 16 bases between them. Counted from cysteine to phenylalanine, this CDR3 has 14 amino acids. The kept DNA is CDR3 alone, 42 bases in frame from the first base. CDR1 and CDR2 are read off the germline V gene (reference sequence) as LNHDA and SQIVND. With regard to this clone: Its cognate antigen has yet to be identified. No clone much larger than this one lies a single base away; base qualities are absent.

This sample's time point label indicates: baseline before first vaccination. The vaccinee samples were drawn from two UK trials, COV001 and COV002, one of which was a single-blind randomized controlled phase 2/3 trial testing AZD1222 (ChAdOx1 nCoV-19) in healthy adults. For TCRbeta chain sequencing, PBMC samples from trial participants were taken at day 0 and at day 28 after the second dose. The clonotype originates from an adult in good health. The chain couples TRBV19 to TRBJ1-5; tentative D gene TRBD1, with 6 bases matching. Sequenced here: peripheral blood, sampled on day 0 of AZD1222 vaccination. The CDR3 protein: CASTLPGAAQPQHF. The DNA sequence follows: TGTGCCAGTACCCTACCGGGGGCGGCTCAGCCCCAGCATTTT.